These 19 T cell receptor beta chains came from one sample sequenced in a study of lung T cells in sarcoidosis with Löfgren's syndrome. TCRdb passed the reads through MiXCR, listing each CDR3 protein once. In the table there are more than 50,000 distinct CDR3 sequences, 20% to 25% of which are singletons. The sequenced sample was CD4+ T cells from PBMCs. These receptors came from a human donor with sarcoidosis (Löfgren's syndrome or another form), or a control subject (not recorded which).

The DNA for the CDR3 is TGTGCCAGCAGTGGGGACAGGTATAGCAATCAGCCCCAGCATTTT. Its translation: CASSGDRYSNQPQHF. The gene calls are TRBV2 and TRBJ1-5, with 8 bases aligning to TRBD1. Looked up from germline, CDR1 is SNHLY and CDR2 is FYNNEI. V lost 4 bases and J lost 0; bases outside the gene matches: 2. The CDR3 is made up of 15 amino acids.

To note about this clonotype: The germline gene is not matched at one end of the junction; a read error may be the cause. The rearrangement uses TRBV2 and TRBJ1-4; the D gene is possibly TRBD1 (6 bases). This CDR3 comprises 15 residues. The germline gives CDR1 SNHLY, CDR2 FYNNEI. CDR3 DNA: TGTACCAGCAGTGAATTTAGAGGCAGGGGCGAAAAACTGTTTTTT. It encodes CTSSEFRGRGEKLFF.

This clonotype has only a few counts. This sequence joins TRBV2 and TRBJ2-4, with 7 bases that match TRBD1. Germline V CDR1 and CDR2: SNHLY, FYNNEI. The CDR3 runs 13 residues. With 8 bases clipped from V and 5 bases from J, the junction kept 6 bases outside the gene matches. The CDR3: CASRRQGQNIQYF. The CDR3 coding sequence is TGTGCCAGCCGACGACAGGGACAAAACATTCAGTACTTC.

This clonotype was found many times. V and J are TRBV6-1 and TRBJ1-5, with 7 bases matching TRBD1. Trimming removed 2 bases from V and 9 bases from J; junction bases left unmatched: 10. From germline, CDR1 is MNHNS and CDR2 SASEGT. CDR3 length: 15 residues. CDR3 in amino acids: CASSEKEGARLPQHF. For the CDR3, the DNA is TGTGCCAGCAGTGAAAAAGAGGGGGCGCGTCTGCCCCAGCATTTT.

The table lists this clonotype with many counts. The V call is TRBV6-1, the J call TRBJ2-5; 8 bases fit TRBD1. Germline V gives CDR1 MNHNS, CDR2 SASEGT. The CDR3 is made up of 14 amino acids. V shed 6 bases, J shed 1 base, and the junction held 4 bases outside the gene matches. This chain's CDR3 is CASRGTGRQETQYF. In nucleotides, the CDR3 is TGTGCCAGCAGAGGGACAGGCCGCCAAGAGACCCAGTACTTC.

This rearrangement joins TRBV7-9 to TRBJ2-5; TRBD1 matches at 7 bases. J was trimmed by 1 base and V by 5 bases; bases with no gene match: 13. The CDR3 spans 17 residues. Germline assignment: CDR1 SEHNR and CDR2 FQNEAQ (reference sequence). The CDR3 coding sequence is TGTGCCAGCAGCCCGCCCCCCGGTAGGGACAGCCAAGAGACCCAGTACTTC. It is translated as CASSPPPGRDSQETQYF. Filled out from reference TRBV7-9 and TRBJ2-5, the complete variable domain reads DTGVSQNPRHKITKRGQNVTFRCDPISEHNRLYWYRQTLGQGPEFLTYFQNEAQLEKSRLLSDRFSAERPKGSFSTLEIQRTEQGDSAMYLCASSPPPGRDSQETQYFGPGTRLLVL.

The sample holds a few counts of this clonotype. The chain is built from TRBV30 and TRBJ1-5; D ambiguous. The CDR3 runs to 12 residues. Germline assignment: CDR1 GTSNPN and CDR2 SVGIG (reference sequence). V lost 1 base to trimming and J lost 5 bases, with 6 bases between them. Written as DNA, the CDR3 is TGTGCCTGGAGTGAAACGGATCAGCCCCAGCATTTT. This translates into CAWSETDQPQHF.

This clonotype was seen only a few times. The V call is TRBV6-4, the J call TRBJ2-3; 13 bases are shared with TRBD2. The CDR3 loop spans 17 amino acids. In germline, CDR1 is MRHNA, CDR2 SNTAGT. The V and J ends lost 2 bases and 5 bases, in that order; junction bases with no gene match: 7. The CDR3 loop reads CASSDGRGLAGKDTQYF. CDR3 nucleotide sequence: TGTGCCAGCAGTGACGGTCGGGGACTAGCGGGAAAAGATACGCAGTATTTT.

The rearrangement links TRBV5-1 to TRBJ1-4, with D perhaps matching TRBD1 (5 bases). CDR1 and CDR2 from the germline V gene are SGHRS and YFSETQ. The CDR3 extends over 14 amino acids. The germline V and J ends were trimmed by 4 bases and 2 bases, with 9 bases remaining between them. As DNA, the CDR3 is TGCGCCAGCAGCATCAGACAGACTAATGAAAAACTGTTTTTT. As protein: CASSIRQTNEKLFF.

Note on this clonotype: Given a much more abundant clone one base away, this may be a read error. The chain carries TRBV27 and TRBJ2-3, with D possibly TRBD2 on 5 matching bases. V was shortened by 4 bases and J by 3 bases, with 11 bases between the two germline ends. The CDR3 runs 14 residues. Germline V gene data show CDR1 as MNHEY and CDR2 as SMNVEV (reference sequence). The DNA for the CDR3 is TGTGCCAGCAGTTCCGGACTGCCGACAGATACGCAGTATTTT. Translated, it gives CASSSGLPTDTQYF.

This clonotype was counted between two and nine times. CDR3: CASSPGTGNNEQFF. In DNA form, the CDR3 reads TGTGCCAGCTCACCAGGGACAGGGAACAATGAGCAGTTCTTC. The chain combines TRBV18 with TRBJ2-1, with 9 bases matching TRBD1. After removal of 2 bases from V and 5 bases from J, the junction contained 1 base not matched to a gene. CDR1 is KGHSH and CDR2 is LQKENI in the germline V gene. The CDR3 loop spans 14 amino acids.

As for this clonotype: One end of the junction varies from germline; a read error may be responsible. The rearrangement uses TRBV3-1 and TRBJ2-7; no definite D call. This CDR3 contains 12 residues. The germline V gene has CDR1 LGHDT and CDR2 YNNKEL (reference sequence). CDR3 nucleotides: TGTGCCAGCGGCCAAACCAGAGGCGAGCAGTACTTC. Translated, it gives CASGQTRGEQYF.

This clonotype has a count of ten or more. The CDR3 region has the DNA TGTGCCAGCAGCTTTAGACTAGCGGGAGGCGCAGATACGCAGTATTTT. Amino acid sequence: CASSFRLAGGADTQYF. The chain links TRBV7-2 to TRBJ2-3; 13 nucleotides match TRBD2. V shed 3 bases, J shed 4 bases, and the junction held 4 bases outside the gene matches. Per the germline V gene, CDR1 is SGHTA and CDR2 is FQGNSA. The CDR3 is made up of 16 amino acids.

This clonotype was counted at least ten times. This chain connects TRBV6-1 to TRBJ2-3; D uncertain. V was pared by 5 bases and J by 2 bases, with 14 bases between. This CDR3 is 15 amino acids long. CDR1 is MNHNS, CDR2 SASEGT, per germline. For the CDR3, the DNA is TGTGCCAGCAGTTCTCTACAAGTAAACACAGATACGCAGTATTTT. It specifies CASSSLQVNTDTQYF.

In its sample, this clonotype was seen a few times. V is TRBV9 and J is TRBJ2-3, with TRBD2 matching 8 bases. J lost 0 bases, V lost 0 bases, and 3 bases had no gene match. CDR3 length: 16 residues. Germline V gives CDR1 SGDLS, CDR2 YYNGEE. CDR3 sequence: CASSVATSGSTDTQYF. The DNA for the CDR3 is TGTGCCAGCAGCGTAGCCACTAGCGGTAGCACAGATACGCAGTATTTT.

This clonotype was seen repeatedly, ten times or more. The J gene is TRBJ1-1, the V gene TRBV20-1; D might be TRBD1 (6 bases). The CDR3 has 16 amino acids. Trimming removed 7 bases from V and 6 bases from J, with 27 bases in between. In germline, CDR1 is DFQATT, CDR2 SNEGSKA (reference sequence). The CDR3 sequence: CSVSDRPSVRLPEAFF. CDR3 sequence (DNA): TGCAGTGTTTCCGACAGGCCGTCCGTTAGGCTGCCTGAAGCTTTCTTT.

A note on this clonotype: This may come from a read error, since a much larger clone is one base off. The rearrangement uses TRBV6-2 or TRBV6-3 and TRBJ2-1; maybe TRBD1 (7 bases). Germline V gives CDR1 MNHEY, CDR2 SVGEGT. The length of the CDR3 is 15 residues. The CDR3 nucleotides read TGTGCCAGCAGCAGAGGCGGGACAGCTGACAATGAGCAGTCCTTC. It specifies CASSRGGTADNEQSF.

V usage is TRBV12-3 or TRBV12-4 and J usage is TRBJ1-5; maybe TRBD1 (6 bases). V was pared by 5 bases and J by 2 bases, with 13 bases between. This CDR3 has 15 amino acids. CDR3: CASSLGQTRNQPQHF. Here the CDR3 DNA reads TGTGCCAGCAGTCTAGGACAGACACGCAATCAGCCCCAGCATTTT.

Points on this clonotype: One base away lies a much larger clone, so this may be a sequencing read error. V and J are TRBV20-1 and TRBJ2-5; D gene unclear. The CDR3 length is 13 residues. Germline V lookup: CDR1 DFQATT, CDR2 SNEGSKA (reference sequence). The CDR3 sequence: CSARLNSQGTQYF. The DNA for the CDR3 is TGCAGTGCTAGACTCAACAGTCAAGGGACCCAGTACTTC.